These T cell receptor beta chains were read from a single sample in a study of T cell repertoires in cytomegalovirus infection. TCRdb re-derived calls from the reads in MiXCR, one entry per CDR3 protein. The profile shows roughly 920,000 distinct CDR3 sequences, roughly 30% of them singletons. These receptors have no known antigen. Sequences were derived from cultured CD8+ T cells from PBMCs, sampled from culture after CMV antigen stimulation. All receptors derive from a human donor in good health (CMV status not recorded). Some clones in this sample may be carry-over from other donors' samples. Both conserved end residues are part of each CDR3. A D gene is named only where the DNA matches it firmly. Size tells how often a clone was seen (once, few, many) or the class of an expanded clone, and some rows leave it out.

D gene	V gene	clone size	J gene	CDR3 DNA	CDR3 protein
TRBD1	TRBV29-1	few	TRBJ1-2	TGCAGCGTTGAGGGGGACAGGGGAAGGAATGGCTACACCTTC	CSVEGDRGRNGYTF
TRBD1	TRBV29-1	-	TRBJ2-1	TGCAGCGTTGAAGGGGCCCAGGGGGTCTCCTACAATGAGCAGTTCTTC	CSVEGAQGVSYNEQFF
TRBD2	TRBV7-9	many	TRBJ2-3	TGTGCCAGCACCTTACTAGCGGGGGGGCAATCTGATACGCAGTATTTT	CASTLLAGGQSDTQYF
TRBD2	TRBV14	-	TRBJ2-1	TGTGCCAGCAGCCAAGATTTCGGGGGGACCTACAATGAGCAGTTCTTC	CASSQDFGGTYNEQFF
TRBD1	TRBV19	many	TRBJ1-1	TGTGCCAGCAGGACAGGGGGCACTGAAGCTTTCTTT	CASRTGGTEAFF
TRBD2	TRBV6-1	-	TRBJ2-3	TGTGCCAGTGGAACGTCGACTAGCGGGGATACGCAGTATTTT	CASGTSTSGDTQYF
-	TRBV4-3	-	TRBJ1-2	TGCGCCAGCAGCCAAGATCGGGGGGGGGCGAATGGCTACACCTTC	CASSQDRGGANGYTF
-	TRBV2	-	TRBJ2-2	TGTGCCAGCAGGCCCCCTGGGATCACCGGGGAGCTGTTTTTT	CASRPPGITGELFF
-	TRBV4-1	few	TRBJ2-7	TGCGCCAGCAGCCAAGATAGCTTGGCCCTTGACTACGAGCAGTACTTC	CASSQDSLALDYEQYF
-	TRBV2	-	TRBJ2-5	TGTGCCAGCTCGGACGTACCCGTCCAAGAGACCCAGTACTTC	CASSDVPVQETQYF
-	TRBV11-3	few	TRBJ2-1	TGTGCCAGCAGCTTAGATCGGGTGGGTGAGCAGTTCTTC	CASSLDRVGEQFF
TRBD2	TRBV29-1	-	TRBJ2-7	TGCAGCGTTGGCTGGGGGACTACCTACGAGCAGTACTTC	CSVGWGTTYEQYF
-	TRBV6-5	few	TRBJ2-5	TGTGCCAGCAGTGAGACGCTTCTGGGGACCCAGTACTTC	CASSETLLGTQYF
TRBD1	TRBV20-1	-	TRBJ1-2	TGCAGTGCTGGGGGACAGGGGGGCGGCTACACCTTC	CSAGGQGGGYTF
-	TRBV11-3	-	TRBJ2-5	TGTGCCATCCTACAGGGTGGGAAAGAGACCCAGTACTTC	CAILQGGKETQYF
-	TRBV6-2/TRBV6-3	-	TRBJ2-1	TGTGCCAGCACCTACGGGGAAACAGCCTACAATGAGCAGTTCTTC	CASTYGETAYNEQFF
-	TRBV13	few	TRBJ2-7	TGTGCCAGCAGCCCGAATCCCCGCGACGAGCAGTACTTC	CASSPNPRDEQYF
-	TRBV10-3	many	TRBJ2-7	TGTGCCATCGGGCGGAGCTCCTACGAGCAGTACTTC	CAIGRSSYEQYF
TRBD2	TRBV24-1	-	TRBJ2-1	TGTGCCACCAGTGCGGGGGGTGGGCAGTTCTTC	CATSAGGGQFF
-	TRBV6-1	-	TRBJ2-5	TGTGCCAGCAGTGAAATCGGGGTCCAAGAGACCCAGTACTTC	CASSEIGVQETQYF
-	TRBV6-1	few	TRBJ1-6	TGTGCCAGCACACCAAGGGGTATTCTCTATAATTCACCCCTCCACTTT	CASTPRGILYNSPLHF
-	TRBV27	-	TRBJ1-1	TGTGCCAGCAGTTTCCTCGGGCGAGTGAACACTAAAGCTTTCTTT	CASSFLGRVNTKAFF
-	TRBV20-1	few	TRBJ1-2	TGCAGTGTCGAGGGACGAGTCGTTTGGGGCTATGGCTACACCTTC	CSVEGRVVWGYGYTF
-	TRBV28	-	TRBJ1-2	TGTGCCAGCAGTCCTCCAATGGTAGGGGGCTATGGCTACACCTTC	CASSPPMVGGYGYTF
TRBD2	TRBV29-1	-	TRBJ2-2	TGCAGCTCCCTGGCGGGGGATGGCACCGGGGAGCTGTTTTTT	CSSLAGDGTGELFF
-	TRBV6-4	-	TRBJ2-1	TGTGCCAGCAGTAAAAGACCAAACAATGAGCAGTTCTTC	CASSKRPNNEQFF
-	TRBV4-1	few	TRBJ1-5	TGCGCCAGCAGCCATCCCGGACACGTCAATCAGCCCCAGCATTTT	CASSHPGHVNQPQHF
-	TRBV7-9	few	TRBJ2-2	TGTGCCAGCAGCCCGACAGCCTTGAACACCGGGGAGCTGTTTTTT	CASSPTALNTGELFF
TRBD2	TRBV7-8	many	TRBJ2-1	TGTGCCAGCAGCCCGGGGGGGGGACTAGGATTCAATGAGCAGTTCTTC	CASSPGGGLGFNEQFF
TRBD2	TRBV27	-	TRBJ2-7	TGTGCCAGCAGTCCCGCTAGCGGCTACGAGCAGTACTTC	CASSPASGYEQYF